This paragraph covers one T cell receptor beta chain sequence. Its cognate antigen is unknown. This entry is derived from a study of OX40 agonist ivuxolimab in advanced cancers. About the research overall: Earlier treatment with anti-PD-1, anti-PD-L1 or anti-CTLA-4 was permitted, and under 50% had received some.

Study findings and constraints: The study found that CD8+ T cells averaged more expanded clones than CD4+. In the expanded peripheral T cells, antigen specificity was never determined.

The data were produced by immunoSEQ multiplex PCR, yet TCRdb's version contains in-frame clones alone and is incomplete. The sample shows tens of thousands of clones, 82% of them seen only once. The CDR3 is 15 residues long. V was trimmed by 5 bases and J by 5 bases, leaving 13 bases between them. Germline CDR1 and CDR2: SGHTA and FQGNSA. This receptor was identified in an adult with an advanced solid tumor such as melanoma, head and neck, liver or kidney cancer. The genes are TRBV7-2 and TRBJ1-6; D ambiguous. The specimen was CD4+ or CD8+ T cells sorted from blood, collected in a trial of the OX40 agonist ivuxolimab. DNA of the CDR3: TGTGCCAGCAGCCCGTTCGGCGGAGATAATTCACCCCTCCACTTT. This codes for CASSPFGGDNSPLHF.